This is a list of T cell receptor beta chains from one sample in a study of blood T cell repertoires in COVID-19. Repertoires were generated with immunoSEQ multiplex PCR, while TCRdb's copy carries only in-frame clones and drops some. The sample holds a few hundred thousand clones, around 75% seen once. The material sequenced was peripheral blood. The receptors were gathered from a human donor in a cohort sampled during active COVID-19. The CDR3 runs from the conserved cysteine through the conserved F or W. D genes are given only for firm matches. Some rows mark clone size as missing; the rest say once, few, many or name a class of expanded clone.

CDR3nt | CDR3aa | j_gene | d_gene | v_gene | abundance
TGTGCCAGCAGCTTAGGTGCAGGGCATAGCAGCAATCAGCCCCAGCATTTT | CASSLGAGHSSNQPQHF | TRBJ1-5 | . | TRBV13 | .
TGTGCCAGCAGTCCCGGGGGGCGGGAGTTAGATACGCAGTATTTT | CASSPGGRELDTQYF | TRBJ2-3 | . | TRBV27 | .
TGTGCCAGCAGCGTCGGGGGCTACGAGCAGTACTTC | CASSVGGYEQYF | TRBJ2-7 | . | TRBV7-2 | .
TGTGCCAGCTCACCAAAGGGCCGAGCAGGGAATGAGCAGTTCTTC | CASSPKGRAGNEQFF | TRBJ2-1 | . | TRBV18 | .
TGTCCGCTAGGGGGGGGCAATCAGCCCCAGCATTTT | CPLGGGNQPQHF | TRBJ1-5 | . | TRBV11-2 | .
TGTGCCAGCTCACCACCCCTAGCGGGAGGGCAAGAGACCCAGTACTTC | CASSPPLAGGQETQYF | TRBJ2-5 | TRBD2 | TRBV18 | .
TGTGCCAGCCCGGGGGGAGGCTCCTACAATGAGCAGTTCTTC | CASPGGGSYNEQFF | TRBJ2-1 | TRBD2 | TRBV7-9 | once
TGTGCCAGTAGTATTTTCGGGGGGCACGGGACTGAAGCTTTCTTT | CASSIFGGHGTEAFF | TRBJ1-1 | . | TRBV19 | .
TGTGCCAGCAGTTACCCCAGGGGAACTAAGAACACTGAAGCTTTCTTT | CASSYPRGTKNTEAFF | TRBJ1-1 | . | TRBV6-2/TRBV6-3 | .
TGTGCCAGTAAGAAAGGGACTAGCGGGAGTAGGGGGTCCTACAATGAGCAGTTCTTC | CASKKGTSGSRGSYNEQFF | TRBJ2-1 | TRBD2 | TRBV19 | .
TGCGCCAGCAGCTTGGGAGGGACTGACAATCAGCCCCAGCATTTT | CASSLGGTDNQPQHF | TRBJ1-5 | . | TRBV5-1 | .
TGTGCCACCTCGGGGACACCACAAGAGACCCAGTACTTC | CATSGTPQETQYF | TRBJ2-5 | . | TRBV6-5 | .
TGTGCCAGCAGCTTAGAACGGGGTGCTGGAAACACCATATATTTT | CASSLERGAGNTIYF | TRBJ1-3 | . | TRBV7-8 | few
TGTGCCAGCAGCCTAGGGCGGGCCACAGATACGCAGTATTTT | CASSLGRATDTQYF | TRBJ2-3 | . | TRBV7-2 | once
TGTGCCAGCAGCGTAGGGCTAGCGGGAGGGGCGTACGAGCAGTACTTC | CASSVGLAGGAYEQYF | TRBJ2-7 | TRBD2 | TRBV9 | .
TGTGCCAGCAGTCGAACACTAGATTACAATGAGCAGTTCTTC | CASSRTLDYNEQFF | TRBJ2-1 | . | TRBV28 | .
TGTGCCAGCAGTGAGGCGGGAGGGCCGTACAATGAGCAGTTCTTC | CASSEAGGPYNEQFF | TRBJ2-1 | TRBD2 | TRBV2 | once
TGTGCCAGCAGCATCGGACAGGGGGGTCAGCCCCAGCATTTT | CASSIGQGGQPQHF | TRBJ1-5 | TRBD1 | TRBV11-2 | .
TGTGCCAGCTCACCTTCTGGGGGGTCGGGTCAGCCCCAGCATTTT | CASSPSGGSGQPQHF | TRBJ1-5 | . | TRBV18 | .
TGTGCCAGTAGTACTCGTCCTGTGAACACTGAAGCTTTCTTT | CASSTRPVNTEAFF | TRBJ1-1 | . | TRBV19 | .
TGTGCCAGCTCACCAGGGGGACAGGGTTATGGCTACACCTTC | CASSPGGQGYGYTF | TRBJ1-2 | TRBD1 | TRBV18 | .
TGTGCCAGCAGCCTCGGGACTAGCGGGAGGCTTTACGAGCAGTACTTC | CASSLGTSGRLYEQYF | TRBJ2-7 | TRBD2 | TRBV7-2 | .
TGTGCCTGCCAACTAGCCGGGGAGCTGTTTTTT | CACQLAGELFF | TRBJ2-2 | . | TRBV30 | once
TGCGCCAGCAGCCGATCAGGGACAGAGGCACAAGAGACCCAGTACTTC | CASSRSGTEAQETQYF | TRBJ2-5 | TRBD1 | TRBV5-1 | .
TGTGCCAGCAGCTCGGGACAGGCGAACTATGGCTACACCTTC | CASSSGQANYGYTF | TRBJ1-2 | TRBD1 | TRBV7-9 | .
TGTGCCACCAGTGATTCATTTCCCTCCTACGAGCAGTACTTC | CATSDSFPSYEQYF | TRBJ2-7 | . | TRBV24-1 | .
TGTGCCAGCAGCCCCCACTTTTCGGATACGCAGTATTTT | CASSPHFSDTQYF | TRBJ2-3 | . | TRBV7-2 | .
TGTGCCAGCAGCGTATCTTCCGGGTCTCTCGAGCAGTACTTC | CASSVSSGSLEQYF | TRBJ2-7 | . | TRBV9 | .
TGTGCCAGCAGCCAAGTTTCGTCAGCACAGACTAGCGGGCCCGGGGAGCTGTTTTTT | CASSQVSSAQTSGPGELFF | TRBJ2-2 | TRBD2 | TRBV3-1/TRBV3-2 | .
TGTGCCAGCAGTCCCGGGGAAGCGATTTATGGCTACACCTTC | CASSPGEAIYGYTF | TRBJ1-2 | . | TRBV6-5 | .
TGTGCCAGTAACCCCGACAGGGCCCCCTACTACGAGCAGTACTTC | CASNPDRAPYYEQYF | TRBJ2-7 | TRBD1 | TRBV19 | few
TGTGCCAGCAGCTTCCGAAGGGGCGACGAGCAGTACTTC | CASSFRRGDEQYF | TRBJ2-7 | . | TRBV11-3 | .
TGCGCCAGCAGCTCCGGGACAGCCTATTCACCCCTCCACTTT | CASSSGTAYSPLHF | TRBJ1-6 | TRBD1 | TRBV4-3 | few
TGTGCCAGCAGTTGGGGACAGGGGGCGCACGGGGCCAACGTCCTGACTTTC | CASSWGQGAHGANVLTF | TRBJ2-6 | TRBD1 | TRBV27 | .
TGTGCCAGCAGCAGGGACTCCGGGGGCACCGGGGAGCTGTTTTTT | CASSRDSGGTGELFF | TRBJ2-2 | . | TRBV6-6 | .
TGTGCCAGCAGCTCGGACAGGGGCTACAATCAGCCCCAGCATTTT | CASSSDRGYNQPQHF | TRBJ1-5 | TRBD1 | TRBV6-5 | .
TGCGCCAGCATGCGGGCGTATCAAGAGACCCAGTACTTC | CASMRAYQETQYF | TRBJ2-5 | . | TRBV5-1 | .
TGTGCCAGTAGTATTCAAGGGGGCAGAGGCTACACCTTC | CASSIQGGRGYTF | TRBJ1-2 | TRBD1 | TRBV19 | .
TGTGCCAGCAGCCCTGGACTAGCGGGGGGCTACGAGCAGTACTTC | CASSPGLAGGYEQYF | TRBJ2-7 | TRBD2 | TRBV13 | .
TGTGCCACCAGTGCTTGGCAGGTCGATCAGCCCCAGCATTTT | CATSAWQVDQPQHF | TRBJ1-5 | . | TRBV24-1 | .
TGTGCCAGCAGCCCTCTAGCGGGAGGCCACAATGAGCAGTTCTTC | CASSPLAGGHNEQFF | TRBJ2-1 | TRBD2 | TRBV7-2 | .
TGTGCCTGGAGTGTAGGGGAAAACATTCAGTACTTC | CAWSVGENIQYF | TRBJ2-4 | . | TRBV30 | once
TGTGCCAGCAGTTTCGGCAATCAGCCCCAGCATTTT | CASSFGNQPQHF | TRBJ1-5 | . | TRBV12-3/TRBV12-4 | few
TGTGCCAGCAGCCCAGGGAACACCGGGGAGCTGTTTTTT | CASSPGNTGELFF | TRBJ2-2 | . | TRBV6-5 | .